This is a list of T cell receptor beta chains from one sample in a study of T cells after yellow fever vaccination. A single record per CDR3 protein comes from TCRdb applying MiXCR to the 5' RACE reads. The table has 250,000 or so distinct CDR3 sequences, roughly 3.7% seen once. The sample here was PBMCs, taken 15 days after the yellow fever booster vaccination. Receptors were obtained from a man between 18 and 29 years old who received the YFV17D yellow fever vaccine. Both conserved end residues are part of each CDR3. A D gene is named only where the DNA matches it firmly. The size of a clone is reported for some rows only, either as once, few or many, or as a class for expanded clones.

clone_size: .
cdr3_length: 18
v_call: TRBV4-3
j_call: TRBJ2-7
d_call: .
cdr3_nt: TGCGCCAGCAGCCAAGACCCAACAGGCCGACGCACCTTAGGCGAGCAGTACTTC
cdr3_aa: CASSQDPTGRRTLGEQYF

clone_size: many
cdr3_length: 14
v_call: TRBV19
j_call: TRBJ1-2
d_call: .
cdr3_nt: TGTGCCAGTAGTATACGGGCGGCAGTCGAAGGCTACACCTTC
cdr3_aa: CASSIRAAVEGYTF

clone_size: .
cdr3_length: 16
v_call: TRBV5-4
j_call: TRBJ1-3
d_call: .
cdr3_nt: TGTGCCAGCAGCCCGCCGGGTCAATTCTCTGGAAACACCATATATTTT
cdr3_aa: CASSPPGQFSGNTIYF

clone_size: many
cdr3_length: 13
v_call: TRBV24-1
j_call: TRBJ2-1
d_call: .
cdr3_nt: TGTGCCACCAGGTCTCGGACATCTAATGAGCAGTTCTTC
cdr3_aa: CATRSRTSNEQFF

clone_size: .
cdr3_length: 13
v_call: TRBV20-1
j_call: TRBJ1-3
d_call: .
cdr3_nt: TGCAGTGCTAGTTTGGGGAGTGGAAACACCATATATTTT
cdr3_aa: CSASLGSGNTIYF

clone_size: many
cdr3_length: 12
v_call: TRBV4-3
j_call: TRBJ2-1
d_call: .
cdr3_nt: TGCGCCAGCAGCCAAGTTGCCAATGAGCAGTTCTTC
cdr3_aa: CASSQVANEQFF

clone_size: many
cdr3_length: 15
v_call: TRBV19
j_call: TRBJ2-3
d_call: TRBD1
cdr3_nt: TGTGCCAGTAGTATAGGTGGACAGGGGTCGAATACGCAGTATTTT
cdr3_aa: CASSIGGQGSNTQYF

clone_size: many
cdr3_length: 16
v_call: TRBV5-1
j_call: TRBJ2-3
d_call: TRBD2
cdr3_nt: TGCGCCAGCAGCTTAGGAGCGGGACTTAGCACAGATACGCAGTATTTT
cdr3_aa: CASSLGAGLSTDTQYF

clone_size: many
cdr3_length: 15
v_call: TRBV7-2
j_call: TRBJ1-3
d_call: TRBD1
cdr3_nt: TGTGCCAGCACTCTCGGGACAGGGAGAGGAAACACCATATATTTT
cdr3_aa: CASTLGTGRGNTIYF

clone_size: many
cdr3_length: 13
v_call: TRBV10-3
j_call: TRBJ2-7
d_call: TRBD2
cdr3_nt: TGTGCCACCTGGCGGGGGGGCACATACGAGCAGTACTTC
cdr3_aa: CATWRGGTYEQYF

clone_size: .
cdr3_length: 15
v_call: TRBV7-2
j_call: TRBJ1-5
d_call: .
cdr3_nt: TGTGCCAGCAGCTTAGTAGGAGGTCAGAATCAGCCCCAGCATTTT
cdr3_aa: CASSLVGGQNQPQHF

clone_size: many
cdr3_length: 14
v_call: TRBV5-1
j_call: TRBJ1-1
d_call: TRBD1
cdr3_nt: TGCGCCAGCAGCACGGGACAGCCGAACACTGAAGCTTTCTTT
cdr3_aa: CASSTGQPNTEAFF

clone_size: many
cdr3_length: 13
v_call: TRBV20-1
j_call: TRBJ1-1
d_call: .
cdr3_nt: TGCAGTGCTAGAGAACCGGACCTGGCTGAAGCTTTCTTT
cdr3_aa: CSAREPDLAEAFF

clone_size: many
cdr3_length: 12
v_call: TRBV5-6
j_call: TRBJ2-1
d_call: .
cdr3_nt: TGTGCCAGCAGCTTGGAGGGTTATGAGCAGTTCTTC
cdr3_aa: CASSLEGYEQFF

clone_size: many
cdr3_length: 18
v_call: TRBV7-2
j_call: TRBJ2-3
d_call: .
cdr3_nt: TGTGCCAGCAGGCTGGGGGAATTGGGTCTTATCATCACAGATACGCAGTATTTT
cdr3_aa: CASRLGELGLIITDTQYF

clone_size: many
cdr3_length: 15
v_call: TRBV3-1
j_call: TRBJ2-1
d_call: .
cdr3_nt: TGTGCCAGCAGCCAGGAGAGCAGCCTCTACAATGAGCAGTTCTTC
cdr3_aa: CASSQESSLYNEQFF

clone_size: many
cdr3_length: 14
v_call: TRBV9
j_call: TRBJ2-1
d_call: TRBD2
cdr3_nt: TGTGCCAGCAGCGTTTTAGCGGGGGGTTATGAGCAGTTCTTC
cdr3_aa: CASSVLAGGYEQFF

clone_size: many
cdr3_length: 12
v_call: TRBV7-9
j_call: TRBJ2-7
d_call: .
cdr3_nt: TGTGCCAGCAGCAACAGGGTTTACGAGCAGTACTTC
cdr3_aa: CASSNRVYEQYF

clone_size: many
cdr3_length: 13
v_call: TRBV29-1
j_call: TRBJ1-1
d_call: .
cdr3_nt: TGCAGCGTTGAACTAGGGCGCGGAACTGAAGCTTTCTTT
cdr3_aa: CSVELGRGTEAFF